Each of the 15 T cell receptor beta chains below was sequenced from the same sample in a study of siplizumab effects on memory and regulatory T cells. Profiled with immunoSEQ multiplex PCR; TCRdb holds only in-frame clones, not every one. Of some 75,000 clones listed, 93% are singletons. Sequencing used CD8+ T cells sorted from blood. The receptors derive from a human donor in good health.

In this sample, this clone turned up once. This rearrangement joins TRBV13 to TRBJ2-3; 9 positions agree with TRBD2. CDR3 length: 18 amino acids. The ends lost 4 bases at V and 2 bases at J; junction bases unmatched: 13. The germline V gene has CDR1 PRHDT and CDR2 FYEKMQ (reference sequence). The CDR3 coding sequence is TGTGCCAGCAGCTGCCGCGAAGGGATAGCGGGGGACACAGATACGCAGTATTTT. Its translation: CASSCREGIAGDTDTQYF.

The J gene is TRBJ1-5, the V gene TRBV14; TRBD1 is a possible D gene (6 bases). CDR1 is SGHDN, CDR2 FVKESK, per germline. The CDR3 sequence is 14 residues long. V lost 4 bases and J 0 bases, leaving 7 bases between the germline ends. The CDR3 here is CASSPRGSNQPQHF. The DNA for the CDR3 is TGTGCCAGCAGCCCCAGGGGTAGCAATCAGCCCCAGCATTTT.

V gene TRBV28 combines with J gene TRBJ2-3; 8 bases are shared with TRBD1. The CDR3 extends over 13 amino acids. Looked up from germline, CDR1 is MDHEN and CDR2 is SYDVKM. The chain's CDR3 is CATQGASTDTQYF. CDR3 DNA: TGTGCAACTCAGGGGGCGAGCACAGATACGCAGTATTTT. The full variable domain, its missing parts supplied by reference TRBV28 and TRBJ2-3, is DVKVTQSSRYLVKRTGEKVFLECVQDMDHENMFWYRQDPGLGLRLIYFSYDVKMKEKGDIPEGYSVSREKKERFSLILESASTNQTSMYLCATQGASTDTQYFGPGTRLTVL.

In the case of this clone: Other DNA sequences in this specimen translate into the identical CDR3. CDR3 amino acids: CASSIGGQPQHF. The CDR3 nucleotides read TGTGCCAGTAGTATAGGGGGTCAGCCCCAGCATTTT. The chain couples TRBV19 to TRBJ1-5; D unresolved. The CDR3 length is 12 residues. V was pared by 1 base and J by 6 bases, with 4 bases between. CDR1 LNHDA and CDR2 SQIVND come from the germline V gene (reference sequence).

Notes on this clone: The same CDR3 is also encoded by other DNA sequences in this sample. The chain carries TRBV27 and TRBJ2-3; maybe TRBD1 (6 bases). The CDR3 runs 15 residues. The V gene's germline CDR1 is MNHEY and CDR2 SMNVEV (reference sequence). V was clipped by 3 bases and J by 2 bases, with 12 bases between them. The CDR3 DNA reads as TGTGCCAGCAGTTTGACAGGATCCCCCACAGATACGCAGTATTTT. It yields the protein CASSLTGSPTDTQYF.

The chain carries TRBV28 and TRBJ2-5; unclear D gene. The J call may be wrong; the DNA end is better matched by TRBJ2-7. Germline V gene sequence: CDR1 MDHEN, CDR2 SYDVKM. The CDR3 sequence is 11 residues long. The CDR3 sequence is CASSLGNEQYF. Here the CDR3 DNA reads TGTGCCAGCAGTTTAGGAAACGAGCAGTACTTC.

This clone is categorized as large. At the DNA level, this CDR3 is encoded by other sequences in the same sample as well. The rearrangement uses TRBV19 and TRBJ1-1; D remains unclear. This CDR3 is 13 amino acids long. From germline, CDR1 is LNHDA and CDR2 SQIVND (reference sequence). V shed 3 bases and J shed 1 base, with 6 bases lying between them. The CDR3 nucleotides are TGTGCCAGTAGTATGGGGAGGAACACTGAAGCTTTCTTT. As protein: CASSMGRNTEAFF. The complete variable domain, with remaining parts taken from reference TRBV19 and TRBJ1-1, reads DGGITQSPKYLFRKEGQNVTLSCEQNLNHDAMYWYRQDPGQGLRLIYYSQIVNDFQKGDIAEGYSVSREKKESFPLTVTSAQKNPTAFYLCASSMGRNTEAFFGQGTRLTVV.

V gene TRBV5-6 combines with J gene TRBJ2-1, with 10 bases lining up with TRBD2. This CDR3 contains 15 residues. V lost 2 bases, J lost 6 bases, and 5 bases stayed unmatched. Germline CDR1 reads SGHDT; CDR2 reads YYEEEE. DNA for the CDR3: TGTGCCAGCAGCTTCCCCAGCGGGGGGGCCAATGAGCAGTTCTTC. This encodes CASSFPSGGANEQFF.

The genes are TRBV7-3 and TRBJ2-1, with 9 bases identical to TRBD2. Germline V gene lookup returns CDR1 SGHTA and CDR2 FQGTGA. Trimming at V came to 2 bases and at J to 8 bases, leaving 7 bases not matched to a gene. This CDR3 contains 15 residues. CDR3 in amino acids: CASSLHGLAPHEQFF. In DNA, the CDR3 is TGTGCCAGCAGCTTACATGGACTAGCGCCCCATGAGCAGTTCTTC.

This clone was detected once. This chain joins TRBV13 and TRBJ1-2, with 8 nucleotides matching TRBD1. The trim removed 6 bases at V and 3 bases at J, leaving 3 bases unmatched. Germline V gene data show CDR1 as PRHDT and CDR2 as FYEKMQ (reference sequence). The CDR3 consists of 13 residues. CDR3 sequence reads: CASSPGGDYGYTF. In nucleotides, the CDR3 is TGTGCCAGCAGTCCAGGGGGCGACTATGGCTACACCTTC.

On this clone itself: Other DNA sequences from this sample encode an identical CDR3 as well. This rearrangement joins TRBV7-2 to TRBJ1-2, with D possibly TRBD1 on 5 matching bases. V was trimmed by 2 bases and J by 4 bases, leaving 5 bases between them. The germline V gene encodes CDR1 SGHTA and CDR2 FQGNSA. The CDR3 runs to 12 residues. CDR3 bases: TGTGCCAGCAGCTTACAGGGCTATGGCTACACCTTC. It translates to CASSLQGYGYTF.

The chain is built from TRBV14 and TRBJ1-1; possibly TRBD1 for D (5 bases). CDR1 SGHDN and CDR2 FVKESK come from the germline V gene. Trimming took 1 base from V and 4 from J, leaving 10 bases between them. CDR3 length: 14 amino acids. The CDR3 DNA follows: TGTGCCAGCAGCCAAGGGTGGGGGATCACTGAAGCTTTCTTT. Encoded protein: CASSQGWGITEAFF.

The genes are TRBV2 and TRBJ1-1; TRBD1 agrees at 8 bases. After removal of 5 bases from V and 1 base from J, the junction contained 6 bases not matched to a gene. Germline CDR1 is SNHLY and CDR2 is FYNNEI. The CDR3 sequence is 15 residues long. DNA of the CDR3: TGTGCCAGCAGTTTTCCCGGACAGGGGAACACTGAAGCTTTCTTT. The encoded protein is CASSFPGQGNTEAFF.

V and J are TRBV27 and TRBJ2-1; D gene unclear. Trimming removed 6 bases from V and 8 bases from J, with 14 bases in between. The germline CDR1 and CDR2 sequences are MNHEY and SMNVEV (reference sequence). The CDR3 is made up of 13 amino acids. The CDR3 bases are TGTGCCAGCAGCCCCCATTCCGGCGATGAGCAGTTCTTC. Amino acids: CASSPHSGDEQFF.

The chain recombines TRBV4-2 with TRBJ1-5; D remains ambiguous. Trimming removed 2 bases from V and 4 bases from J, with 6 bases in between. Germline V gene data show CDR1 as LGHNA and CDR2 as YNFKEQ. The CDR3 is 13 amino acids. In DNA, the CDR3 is TGTGCCAGCAGCCAAACTCCTAATCAGCCCCAGCATTTT. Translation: CASSQTPNQPQHF.